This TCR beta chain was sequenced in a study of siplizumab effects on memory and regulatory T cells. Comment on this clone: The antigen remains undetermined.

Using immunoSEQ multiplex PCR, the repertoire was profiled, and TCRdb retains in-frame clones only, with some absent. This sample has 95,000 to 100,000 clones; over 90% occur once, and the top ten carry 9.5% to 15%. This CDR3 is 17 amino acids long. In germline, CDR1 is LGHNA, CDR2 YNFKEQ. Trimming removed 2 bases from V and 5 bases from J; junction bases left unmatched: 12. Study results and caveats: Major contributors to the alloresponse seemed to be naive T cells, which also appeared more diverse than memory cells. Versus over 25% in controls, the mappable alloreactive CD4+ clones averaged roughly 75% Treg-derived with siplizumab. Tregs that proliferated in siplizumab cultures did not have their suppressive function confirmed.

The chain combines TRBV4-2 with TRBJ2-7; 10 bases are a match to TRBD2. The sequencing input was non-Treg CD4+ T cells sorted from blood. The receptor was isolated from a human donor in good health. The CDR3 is CASSQSRGAGGPHEQYF. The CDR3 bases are TGTGCCAGCAGCCAATCCCGGGGAGCGGGAGGGCCCCACGAGCAGTACTTC.